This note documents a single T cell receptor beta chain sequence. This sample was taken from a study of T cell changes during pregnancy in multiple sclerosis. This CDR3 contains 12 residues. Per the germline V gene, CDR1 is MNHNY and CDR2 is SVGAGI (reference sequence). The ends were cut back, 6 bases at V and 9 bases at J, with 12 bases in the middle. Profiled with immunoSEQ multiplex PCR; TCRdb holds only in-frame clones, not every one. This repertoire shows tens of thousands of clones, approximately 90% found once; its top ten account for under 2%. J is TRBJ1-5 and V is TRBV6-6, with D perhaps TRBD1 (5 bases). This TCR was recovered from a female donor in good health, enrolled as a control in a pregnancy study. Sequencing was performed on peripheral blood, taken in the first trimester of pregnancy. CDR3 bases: TGTGCCAGCAGCCGCGACAGTCGGCCCCAGCATTTT. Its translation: CASSRDSRPQHF.